This T cell receptor (beta chain) emerged from a study of CD8 T cells in Susac syndrome. Random hexamers were used to reverse transcribe 0.5 to 1 ug of RNA. TCRdb fed the immunoSEQ multiplex PCR reads into MiXCR, producing one record per CDR3 protein. Among about 180,000 distinct CDR3 sequences listed, roughly 92% were seen once. The CDR3 has 14 amino acids. Per germline, CDR1 LNHDA and CDR2 SQIVND (reference sequence). Trimming removed 6 bases from V and 4 bases from J; junction bases left unmatched: 6. Sequenced sample: CD4+ T cells from PBMCs. This chain links TRBV19 with TRBJ1-5; 7 positions agree with TRBD1. This sequence was found in a human donor with multiple sclerosis. The CDR3 bases are TGTGCCAGTAGCGACAGGGTGAAAAATCAGCCCCAGCATTTT. Amino acid sequence: CASSDRVKNQPQHF.